This TCR beta chain was obtained from a study of cytomegalovirus exposure and HLA in healthy donors. Regarding the study as a whole: The study listed under 200 cytomegalovirus-associated TCR beta chains. Common viral pathogens seemed to be connected with several of the most significant clusters, according to a later analysis. Sequencing likely caused a cluster of highly shared sequence variants.

In regard to this clone: Antigen specificity is unknown.

The V and J ends lost 1 base and 10 bases respectively, with 13 bases between them. Germline V gene data show CDR1 as MNHEY and CDR2 as SVGAGI. The CDR3 runs to 13 residues. The PCR employed 60 Vbeta primers together with 13 Jbeta primers. The repertoire was sequenced with immunoSEQ multiplex PCR; TCRdb's copy has only in-frame clones and lacks some. The repertoire table contains roughly 120,000 clones. Nominally healthy donors provided the samples, though records likely missed some immune exposures. The sample consisted of PBMCs. The rearrangement joins TRBV6-5 to TRBJ1-2; D is possibly TRBD1 (5 bases). This TCR derives from a man aged 18 to 29 in good health and CMV-seronegative. The CDR3 nucleotides read TGTGCCAGCAGTTACTTCACCGCGGGGGTCTACACCTTC. Translation: CASSYFTAGVYTF.